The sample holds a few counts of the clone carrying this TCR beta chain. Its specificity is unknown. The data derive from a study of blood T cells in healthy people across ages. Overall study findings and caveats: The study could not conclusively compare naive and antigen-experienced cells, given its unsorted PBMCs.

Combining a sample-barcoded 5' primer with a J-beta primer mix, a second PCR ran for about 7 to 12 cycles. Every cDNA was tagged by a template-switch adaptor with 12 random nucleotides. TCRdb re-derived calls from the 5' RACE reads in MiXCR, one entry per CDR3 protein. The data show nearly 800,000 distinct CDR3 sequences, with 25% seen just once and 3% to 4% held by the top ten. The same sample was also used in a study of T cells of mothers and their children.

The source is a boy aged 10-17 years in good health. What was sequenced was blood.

CDR3 nucleotides: TGTGCCAGCCAGAAAAGGACAGTCGGGGGGGAGACCCAGTACTTC. It codes for CASQKRTVGGETQYF. The chain recombines TRBV28 with TRBJ2-5, with D tentatively TRBD2 (7 bases). Trimming pared 8 bases from V and 5 bases from J, leaving 21 bases between. The CDR3 sequence is 15 residues long. Germline V lookup: CDR1 MDHEN, CDR2 SYDVKM.